One and the same sample provided the 14 T cell receptor beta chains below, sequenced in a study of T-cell memory formation after mild COVID-19. Each CDR3 protein gets one entry after TCRdb re-called the 5' RACE reads with MiXCR. The sample has roughly 380,000 distinct CDR3 sequences, approximately 29% seen once; the top ten hold about 14%. Material: PBMCs or a T cell subset sorted from them (not recorded which). Receptors were obtained from an adult woman who had mild COVID-19 (a few samples of this study predate the infection). Cell type and time point are not known.

The rearrangement links TRBV7-3 to TRBJ2-3; D not certain. The CDR3 totals 13 residues. The germline V and J ends were trimmed by 0 bases and 5 bases, with 6 bases remaining between them. Germline-derived CDR1 and CDR2 are SGHTA and FQGTGA. CDR3 nucleotide sequence: TGTGCCAGCAGCTTAACTGTGCTAGATACGCAGTATTTT. This gives the protein CASSLTVLDTQYF.

This clonotype was observed a handful of times. The V gene is TRBV5-1, the J gene TRBJ2-3; 12 bases line up with TRBD2. This CDR3 contains 18 residues. V lost 0 bases to trimming and J lost 4 bases; unmatched junction nucleotides: 9. CDR1 is SGHRS, CDR2 YFSETQ, per germline. In DNA form, the CDR3 reads TGCGCCAGCAGCTTGGAACCTAGCGGGGGGGCCGTCCCAGATACGCAGTATTTT. Protein: CASSLEPSGGAVPDTQYF.

This sequence joins TRBV27 and TRBJ1-4, with D possibly being TRBD1 (5 bases). Per the germline V gene, CDR1 is MNHEY and CDR2 is SMNVEV (reference sequence). The CDR3 runs 15 residues. V gave up 7 bases and J gave up 0 bases, with 12 bases separating them. CDR3 sequence reads: CASKPWGATNEKLFF. CDR3 in DNA: TGTGCCAGCAAGCCCTGGGGCGCAACTAATGAAAAACTGTTTTTT.

The table lists this clonotype with a few counts. The rearrangement uses TRBV2 and TRBJ1-1; 9 bases fit TRBD1. Trimming removed 7 bases from V and 5 bases from J; junction bases left unmatched: 5. The CDR3 spans 13 residues. CDR1 is SNHLY, CDR2 FYNNEI, per germline. In DNA, the CDR3 is TGTGCCAGCACCTACAGGGGGCTAACTGAAGCTTTCTTT. Translating it yields CASTYRGLTEAFF.

The chain employs TRBV6-1 and TRBJ2-7; D is perhaps TRBD1 (6 bases). The germline V and J ends were trimmed by 7 bases and 0 bases, with 16 bases remaining between them. The CDR3 has 15 amino acids. Looked up from germline, CDR1 is MNHNS and CDR2 is SASEGT. CDR3 protein: CASTVAGTPSYEQYF. CDR3 coding DNA: TGTGCCAGCACCGTTGCCGGGACACCCTCCTACGAGCAGTACTTC.

This clonotype appeared a single time. The V gene is TRBV7-6, the J gene TRBJ1-3; D gene unclear. Deletions cut 5 bases from V and 4 bases from J, with 6 bases between. The CDR3 runs 12 residues. Germline assignment: CDR1 SGHVS and CDR2 FNYEAQ. The chain's CDR3 is CASSQMGNTIYF. In DNA, the CDR3 is TGTGCCAGCAGCCAGATGGGAAACACCATATATTTT.

The J gene is TRBJ2-4, the V gene TRBV6-2 or TRBV6-3; D perhaps matches TRBD2 (5 bases). Between the trimmed V and J ends, which lost 5 bases and 0 bases, there was a span of 11 bases. Germline lookup yields CDR1 MNHEY and CDR2 SVGEGT. This CDR3 spans 15 amino acids. The CDR3 nucleotides read TGTGCCAGCAGTGAAGACGGACTAGCCAAAAACATTCAGTACTTC. Encoded protein: CASSEDGLAKNIQYF.

The V and J genes are TRBV9 and TRBJ2-7, with a possible D match to TRBD1 (5 bases). The CDR3 covers 21 residues. CDR1 SGDLS and CDR2 YYNGEE come from the germline V gene. V was trimmed by 4 bases and J by 3 bases, leaving 35 bases between them. The CDR3 is CASSLRGSGAPSSMRLYEQYF. The CDR3 region has the DNA TGTGCCAGCAGCCTTAGAGGTTCTGGGGCACCCTCGTCCATGCGACTCTACGAGCAGTACTTC.

This rearrangement joins TRBV7-2 to TRBJ2-1; D not certain. The V end lost 4 bases, the J end lost 11 bases, and 21 bases lay between the germline ends. The V gene's germline CDR1 is SGHTA and CDR2 FQGNSA. The CDR3 covers 15 residues. The CDR3 reads CASSSSELPVPKQFF. The CDR3 nucleotides read TGTGCCAGCAGCTCATCGGAACTCCCAGTACCTAAGCAGTTCTTC.

This clonotype occurred a few times. The chain uses TRBV12-3 or TRBV12-4 and TRBJ2-1, with 9 bases identical to TRBD2. There are 14 residues in the CDR3. V was clipped by 9 bases and J by 0 bases; unmatched bases: 3. CDR3 sequence (DNA): TGTGCCAGTCTTAGCGGGAGCTCCTACAATGAGCAGTTCTTC. It yields the protein CASLSGSSYNEQFF.

The genes are TRBV20-1 and TRBJ2-5, with D perhaps TRBD1 (6 bases). This CDR3 spans 14 amino acids. Germline assignment: CDR1 DFQATT and CDR2 SNEGSKA (reference sequence). Trimming left V 4 bases short and J 5 bases short, with 17 bases between. CDR3 DNA sequence: TGCAGTGCTACCTTATGGCAGGGGCAGGAGACCCAGTACTTC. It is translated as CSATLWQGQETQYF.

Only a few counts were recorded for this clonotype. The chain couples TRBV3-1 to TRBJ2-7; TRBD1 matches at 8 bases. J was trimmed by 4 bases and V by 4 bases; bases with no gene match: 12. Looked up from germline, CDR1 is LGHDT and CDR2 is YNNKEL (reference sequence). The CDR3 has 16 amino acids. The CDR3 loop is CASSRKAGTGGYEQYF. The CDR3 nucleotides are TGTGCCAGCAGCCGCAAGGCCGGGACAGGAGGTTACGAGCAGTACTTC.

The chain couples TRBV27 to TRBJ2-5, with 7 bases fitting TRBD2. The CDR3 is 15 residues long. Germline CDR1 reads MNHEY; CDR2 reads SMNVEV (reference sequence). V lost 6 bases, J lost 5 bases, and 12 bases stayed unmatched. CDR3 DNA sequence: TGTGCCAGCAGGCTGAGGGCGGGGGTCCTTGAGACCCAGTACTTC. It translates to CASRLRAGVLETQYF.

This clonotype was seen more than once but under ten times. The chain recombines TRBV29-1 with TRBJ2-2; 8 bases are shared with TRBD1. The CDR3 is 14 residues long. The germline V gene has CDR1 SQVTM and CDR2 ANQGSEA. The V segment lost 4 bases and the J segment 2 bases; nucleotides outside the gene matches: 3. Here the CDR3 reads CSVGQGLNTGELFF. Written as DNA, the CDR3 is TGCAGCGTTGGACAGGGGCTAAACACCGGGGAGCTGTTTTTT.